What follows are 26 T cell receptor beta chains derived from one specimen sequenced in a study of blood T cell repertoires in COVID-19. Here immunoSEQ multiplex PCR was the method, and the copy in TCRdb shows in-frame clones only, minus some. The sample records around 100,000 clones, about 91% being singletons. Material: peripheral blood. The source is a human donor in a cohort sampled during active COVID-19.

The chain carries TRBV19 and TRBJ2-5; possible D gene TRBD1, 6 bases. The CDR3 runs to 14 residues. Between the trimmed V and J ends, which lost 9 bases and 5 bases, there was a span of 19 bases. The germline gives CDR1 LNHDA, CDR2 SQIVND (reference sequence). CDR3 residues: CASSKTGFGETQYF. The CDR3 DNA follows: TGTGCCAGCAGCAAAACAGGGTTCGGTGAGACCCAGTACTTC.

The gene calls are TRBV6-2 or TRBV6-3 and TRBJ1-2; no clear D. Between the trimmed V and J ends, which lost 2 bases and 7 bases, there was a span of 17 bases. The CDR3 is 15 amino acids. Per germline, CDR1 MNHEY and CDR2 SVGEGT. CDR3 bases: TGTGCCAGCAGTTACCTTATCCAGGCTATGTTTGGCTACACCTTC. Its protein product is CASSYLIQAMFGYTF.

This sequence joins TRBV11-2 and TRBJ2-7; 8 positions agree with TRBD1. V shed 3 bases, J shed 4 bases, and the junction held 14 bases outside the gene matches. The germline V gene has CDR1 SGHAT and CDR2 FQNNGV. The CDR3 has 17 amino acids. CDR3 in amino acids: CASSLGRRTGRSYEQYF. CDR3 DNA: TGTGCCAGCAGCTTGGGTCGCCGGACAGGGAGGTCATACGAGCAGTACTTC.

The CDR3 nucleotides are TGTGCCAGCAGCCCGGGGACTAGCGGGAGGATAACGGGGGCCAACGTCCTGACTTTC. Its translation: CASSPGTSGRITGANVLTF. The chain is built from TRBV7-9 and TRBJ2-6; 15 bases fit TRBD2. CDR3 size: 19 residues. Germline lookup yields CDR1 SEHNR and CDR2 FQNEAQ (reference sequence). With V trimmed by 5 bases and J by 4 bases, 9 bases remained unmatched.

This chain links TRBV6-6 with TRBJ2-3, with a possible D match to TRBD2 (5 bases). The CDR3 is made up of 14 amino acids. CDR1 and CDR2 (germline): MNHNY, SVGAGI (reference sequence). The V end lost 0 bases, the J end lost 4 bases, and 8 bases lay between the germline ends. CDR3 sequence (DNA): TGTGCCAGCAGTTACTCTCCGGGGTCAGATACGCAGTATTTT. Amino acids: CASSYSPGSDTQYF.

The rearrangement uses TRBV27 and TRBJ2-1, with D possibly TRBD1 on 5 matching bases. Germline CDR1 and CDR2: MNHEY and SMNVEV (reference sequence). The CDR3 sequence is 12 residues long. V lost 8 bases and J lost 7, with 12 bases in between. The CDR3 DNA sequence: TGTGCCAGCCGACAGAATGGGAATGAGCAGTTCTTC. Translating gives CASRQNGNEQFF.

The J gene is TRBJ1-2, the V gene TRBV6-5, with D possibly TRBD1 on 6 matching bases. The CDR3 spans 16 residues. CDR1 is MNHEY and CDR2 is SVGAGI in the germline V gene. Trimming took 0 bases from V and 4 from J, leaving 15 bases between them. The CDR3 DNA follows: TGTGCCAGCAGTTACTCGATGGGGGCGTGGACCTATGGCTACACCTTC. It specifies CASSYSMGAWTYGYTF.

The chain uses TRBV2 and TRBJ2-5; D unresolved. Germline V gene lookup returns CDR1 SNHLY and CDR2 FYNNEI. The CDR3 has 12 residues. V was shortened by 6 bases and J by 1 base, with 6 bases between the two germline ends. CDR3 in amino acids: CASSRPQETQYF. CDR3 coding DNA: TGTGCCAGCAGCAGGCCCCAAGAGACCCAGTACTTC.

V is TRBV29-1 and J is TRBJ1-1, with 8 positions matching TRBD1. The CDR3 covers 12 residues. The germline V gene has CDR1 SQVTM and CDR2 ANQGSEA. The V gene end was trimmed by 6 bases and the J gene end by 5 bases; junction bases not matched to a gene: 5. The CDR3 region has the DNA TGCAGCGTGTCCCAGGGGGCTACTGAAGCTTTCTTT. Translation: CSVSQGATEAFF.

This chain uses TRBV3-1 (or the pseudogene TRBV3-2) with TRBJ2-5; no reliable D call. This CDR3 comprises 15 residues. In germline, CDR1 is LGHDT, CDR2 YNNKEL (reference sequence). V lost 0 bases to trimming and J lost 2 bases, with 10 bases between them. CDR3 protein: CASSQDGSIQETQYF. CDR3 sequence (DNA): TGTGCCAGCAGCCAAGACGGGTCAATACAAGAGACCCAGTACTTC.

The CDR3: CASSTGTGVYEQYF. CDR3 bases: TGTGCCAGCAGTACCGGGACAGGGGTCTACGAGCAGTACTTC. The rearrangement links TRBV28 to TRBJ2-7; 10 positions agree with TRBD1. The trim removed 5 bases at V and 3 bases at J, leaving 4 bases unmatched. The CDR3 is made up of 14 amino acids. Germline V gene sequence: CDR1 MDHEN, CDR2 SYDVKM. The variable domain in full, completed from reference TRBV28 and TRBJ2-7, reads DVKVTQSSRYLVKRTGEKVFLECVQDMDHENMFWYRQDPGLGLRLIYFSYDVKMKEKGDIPEGYSVSREKKERFSLILESASTNQTSMYLCASSTGTGVYEQYFGPGTRLTVT.

This clone was counted once. The J gene is TRBJ2-2, the V gene TRBV9, with 12 bases identical to TRBD2. This CDR3 has 16 residues. Trimming removed 2 bases from V and 5 bases from J; junction bases left unmatched: 4. Germline lookup yields CDR1 SGDLS and CDR2 YYNGEE. CDR3: CASSVPGLAGTGELFF. The CDR3 nucleotides read TGTGCCAGCAGCGTGCCAGGACTAGCGGGGACCGGGGAGCTGTTTTTT.

The chain joins TRBV4-2 to TRBJ1-3; weak D call: TRBD1 (5 bases). V shed 0 bases and J shed 4 bases, with 7 bases lying between them. This CDR3 region has 14 residues. Germline-derived CDR1 and CDR2 are LGHNA and YNFKEQ. This CDR3 is CASSQDRQGNTIYF. CDR3 DNA: TGTGCCAGCAGCCAAGATCGACAGGGAAACACCATATATTTT.

The chain joins TRBV28 to TRBJ2-4; the D is unclear. The CDR3 sequence is 19 residues long. Germline assignment: CDR1 MDHEN and CDR2 SYDVKM. V lost 1 base, J lost 1 base, and 20 bases lay in between. The CDR3 region is CASSLSSRMSVWAKNIQYF. Written as DNA, the CDR3 is TGTGCCAGCAGTTTATCATCCCGAATGAGCGTCTGGGCCAAAAACATTCAGTACTTC. Using reference TRBV28 and TRBJ2-4 for the parts outside the CDR3, the full variable domain is DVKVTQSSRYLVKRTGEKVFLECVQDMDHENMFWYRQDPGLGLRLIYFSYDVKMKEKGDIPEGYSVSREKKERFSLILESASTNQTSMYLCASSLSSRMSVWAKNIQYFGAGTRLSVL.

The rearrangement uses TRBV4-3 and TRBJ1-6; 9 bases are shared with TRBD1. The CDR3 is 16 amino acids. The trim removed 1 base at V and 12 bases at J, leaving 10 bases unmatched. Germline-derived CDR1 and CDR2 are LGHNA and YSLEER. CDR3 in amino acids: CASSQVRGTGSVPLHF. The CDR3 nucleotides are TGCGCCAGCAGCCAAGTCAGAGGGACAGGGAGTGTACCCCTCCACTTT.

The chain couples TRBV6-6 to TRBJ2-2; 9 bases fit TRBD2. This CDR3 is built from 14 residues. Germline CDR1 MNHNY, CDR2 SVGAGI (reference sequence). Trimming cost V 7 bases and J 4 bases; bases outside gene matches: 4. The CDR3 region has the DNA TGTGCCAGCATAAGCGGGGGGTTCACCGGGGAGCTGTTTTTT. This sequence encodes CASISGGFTGELFF.

This chain uses TRBV5-6 with TRBJ1-4, with D perhaps matching TRBD1 (5 bases). Trimming took off 2 bases at V and 5 bases at J, with 10 bases between the two ends. The CDR3 spans 14 residues. Germline values: CDR1 SGHDT, CDR2 YYEEEE. This CDR3 is CASSLGARNEKLFF. The CDR3 DNA follows: TGTGCCAGCAGCTTAGGGGCGCGAAATGAAAAACTGTTTTTT.

The CDR3: CATSDFLSNQPQHF. The CDR3 DNA follows: TGTGCCACCAGTGATTTTTTAAGCAATCAGCCCCAGCATTTT. This chain joins TRBV24-1 and TRBJ1-5; unclear D gene. CDR3 size: 14 residues. Germline values: CDR1 KGHDR, CDR2 SFDVKD. V gave up 1 base and J gave up 1 base, with 4 bases separating them.

This chain connects TRBV24-1 to TRBJ2-3, with no clear D. The CDR3 totals 15 residues. Trimming pared 6 bases from V and 6 bases from J, leaving 18 bases between. Germline V gives CDR1 KGHDR, CDR2 SFDVKD. The CDR3 DNA follows: TGTGCCACCAGTCCCCGTAGTCGAGGCCGGGATACGCAGTATTTT. Its translation: CATSPRSRGRDTQYF.

The gene calls are TRBV5-4 and TRBJ1-4, with TRBD1 matching over 7 bases. Losses at the gene ends were 4 bases for V and 4 bases for J; bases not matched to a gene: 10. The CDR3 extends over 16 amino acids. Looked up from germline, CDR1 is SGHNT and CDR2 is YYREEE (reference sequence). CDR3 in amino acids: CASSPTQGMDNEKLFF. In DNA form, the CDR3 reads TGTGCCAGCAGCCCAACACAGGGGATGGATAATGAAAAACTGTTTTTT.

Here the CDR3 DNA reads TGTGCCAGCAGCCCGGCGGCAGGGGGACGTTCACCCCTCCACTTT. It translates to CASSPAAGGRSPLHF. J is TRBJ1-6 and V is TRBV7-8; 7 positions match TRBD1. CDR3 length equals 15 residues. Germline-derived CDR1 and CDR2 are SGHVS and FQNEAQ. The junction had 10 bases not matched to a gene; V was cut back by 5 bases and J by 9 bases.

This clone was found a few times. The chain is built from TRBV28 and TRBJ2-7; TRBD2 might be the D (5 bases). Trimming removed 5 bases from V and 0 bases from J, with 17 bases in between. The CDR3 spans 16 residues. The germline gives CDR1 MDHEN, CDR2 SYDVKM. The CDR3 loop reads CASSTPQRTFSYEQYF. The CDR3 DNA is TGTGCCAGCAGTACCCCGCAGCGGACCTTCTCCTACGAGCAGTACTTC.

The CDR3 region is CASSLTGGANQPQHF. The CDR3, as DNA: TGTGCCAGCAGTCTTACAGGGGGCGCAAATCAGCCCCAGCATTTT. The gene calls are TRBV28 and TRBJ1-5, with TRBD1 matching over 9 bases. Germline V gene sequence: CDR1 MDHEN, CDR2 SYDVKM. This CDR3 comprises 15 residues. J lost 4 bases, V lost 5 bases, and 6 bases had no gene match.

This clone is a singleton in its sample. The chain uses TRBV15 and TRBJ1-6, with 9 bases matching TRBD1. The CDR3 totals 15 residues. V lost 1 base to trimming and J lost 7 bases; unmatched junction nucleotides: 2. Per the germline V gene, CDR1 is LNHNV and CDR2 is YYDKDF (reference sequence). The CDR3 nucleotides read TGTGCCACCAGCAGAGGGGGACAGGGAAATTCACCCCTCCACTTT. The encoded protein is CATSRGGQGNSPLHF.

The rearrangement uses TRBV7-2 and TRBJ2-7; maybe TRBD1 (6 bases). The CDR3 is 15 residues long. The germline CDR1 and CDR2 sequences are SGHTA and FQGNSA. The germline V and J ends were trimmed by 1 base and 2 bases, with 12 bases remaining between them. CDR3 residues: CASSLGPQGPYEQYF. The CDR3 nucleotides read TGTGCCAGCAGCTTAGGACCACAGGGTCCCTACGAGCAGTACTTC.

The V and J genes are TRBV11-2 and TRBJ2-5; TRBD1 agrees at 7 bases. Germline V lookup: CDR1 SGHAT, CDR2 FQNNGV. V gave up 5 bases and J gave up 4 bases; unmatched junction bases: 10. This CDR3 is 15 amino acids long. This chain's CDR3 is CASSPTGPSTETQYF. CDR3 nucleotides: TGTGCCAGCAGCCCGACAGGGCCCAGCACAGAGACCCAGTACTTC. Drawing the rest from reference TRBV11-2 and TRBJ2-5, the complete variable domain is EAGVAQSPRYKIIEKRQSVAFWCNPISGHATLYWYQQILGQGPKLLIQFQNNGVVDDSQLPKDRFSAERLKGVDSTLKIQPAKLEDSAVYLCASSPTGPSTETQYFGPGTRLLVL.